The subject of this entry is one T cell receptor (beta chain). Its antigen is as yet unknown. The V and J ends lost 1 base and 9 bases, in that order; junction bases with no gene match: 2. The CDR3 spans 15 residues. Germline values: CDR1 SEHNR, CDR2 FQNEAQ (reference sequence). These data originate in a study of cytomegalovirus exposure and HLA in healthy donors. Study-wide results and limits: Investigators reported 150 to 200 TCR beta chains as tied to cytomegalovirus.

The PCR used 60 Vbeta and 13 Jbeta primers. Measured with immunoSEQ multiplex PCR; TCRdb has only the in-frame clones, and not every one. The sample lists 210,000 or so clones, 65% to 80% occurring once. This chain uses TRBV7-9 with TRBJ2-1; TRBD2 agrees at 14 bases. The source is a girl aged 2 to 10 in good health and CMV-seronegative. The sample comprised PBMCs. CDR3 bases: TGTGCCAGCAGCTTAGGGACTAGCGGGAGGCGTGAGCAGTTCTTC. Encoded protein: CASSLGTSGRREQFF.